This TCR beta chain was documented in a study of CD8 T cells in ankylosing spondylitis. TCRdb re-analysed the 5' RACE reads in MiXCR, keeping a single row per CDR3 protein. Seen here are 300,000 to 400,000 distinct CDR3 sequences, around 24% observed once, and the top ten hold around 17%. In regard to this clonotype: Its antigen is still unknown.

The length of the CDR3 is 15 residues. The V gene's germline CDR1 is SGHDN and CDR2 FVKESK. J was trimmed by 2 bases and V by 1 base; bases with no gene match: 3. General study results and limits: In ankylosing spondylitis blood, a motif of roughly eight highly homologous TCR beta variants appeared characteristic. With a CD8+ phenotype, disease-linked clones were relatively rare in peripheral blood.

The chain carries TRBV14 and TRBJ2-3, with TRBD2 matching 7 bases. Sequencing input: blood, either unsorted or a sorted T cell fraction (not recorded which). This TCR was recovered from a male donor with ankylosing spondylitis. The CDR3 is CASSQVGTTTDTQYF. The CDR3 region has the DNA TGTGCCAGCAGCCAAGTTGGGACTACCACAGATACGCAGTATTTT.